This paragraph covers one TCR beta chain sequence. What it recognizes is unknown. Cells sorted as Tregs were CD4+, CD25+ and CD127-/low. Whole-study results and caveats: The TCR gene usage of tumor memory CD4+ T cells clustered together with blood and lymph node memory CD4+ cells and with lymph node naive CD4+ cells. Tumor Tregs overlapped most with tumor, then blood, naive CD4+ cells. Whole repertoires were not studied in the larger cohort, only one V-J beta rearrangement.

V trimming: 6 bases; J trimming: 3 bases; junction bases outside the gene matches: 4. CDR3 size: 14 residues. Germline loops: CDR1 MNHEY, CDR2 SMNVEV (reference sequence). Constant-region reverse primers amplified full-length variable regions, followed by semi-nested Nested Universal Primer A PCR. TCRdb itself ran the 5' RACE reads through MiXCR, one entry per CDR3 protein. The sample carries about 42,000 distinct CDR3 sequences, roughly a fifth recorded once. The receptor comes from a female donor with breast cancer. The specimen was Tregs sorted from blood. The J gene is TRBJ1-5, the V gene TRBV27; the match to TRBD1 covers 8 bases. The CDR3, as DNA: TGTGCCAGCAGGTCAGGGGGCGTCAATCAGCCCCAGCATTTT. It encodes CASRSGGVNQPQHF.